The text below deals with one T cell receptor (beta chain). No antigen is known for it. This sample was taken from a study of CD8+ T cells in alopecia areata. The study, taken as a whole, reports: Normal scalp had lower clonality than lesional scalp, with alopecia totalis/universalis lesions showing this most strongly.

Following RNA extraction, reverse transcription yielded cDNA that acted as the sequencing template. Assay used: immunoSEQ multiplex PCR; TCRdb lists only in-frame clones, some missing. The repertoire holds roughly 64,000 clones, with roughly two fifths as singletons. Peripheral blood and lesional scalp punch biopsies were taken from alopecia areata patients. CDR1 and CDR2 from the germline V gene are MDHEN and SYDVKM. The CDR3 is made up of 19 amino acids. With 4 bases removed from V and 0 bases from J, the gap between germline ends came to 19 bases. The chain is built from TRBV28 and TRBJ2-6; possible D gene TRBD2, 7 bases. Sequencing input: NKG2D-low CD8+ T cells sorted from blood. The sequence came from a human donor with alopecia areata. The CDR3, as DNA: TGTGCCAGCAGTTCCCACGGACCCGGGGGGCCCTCTGGGGCCAACGTCCTGACTTTC. This encodes CASSSHGPGGPSGANVLTF.